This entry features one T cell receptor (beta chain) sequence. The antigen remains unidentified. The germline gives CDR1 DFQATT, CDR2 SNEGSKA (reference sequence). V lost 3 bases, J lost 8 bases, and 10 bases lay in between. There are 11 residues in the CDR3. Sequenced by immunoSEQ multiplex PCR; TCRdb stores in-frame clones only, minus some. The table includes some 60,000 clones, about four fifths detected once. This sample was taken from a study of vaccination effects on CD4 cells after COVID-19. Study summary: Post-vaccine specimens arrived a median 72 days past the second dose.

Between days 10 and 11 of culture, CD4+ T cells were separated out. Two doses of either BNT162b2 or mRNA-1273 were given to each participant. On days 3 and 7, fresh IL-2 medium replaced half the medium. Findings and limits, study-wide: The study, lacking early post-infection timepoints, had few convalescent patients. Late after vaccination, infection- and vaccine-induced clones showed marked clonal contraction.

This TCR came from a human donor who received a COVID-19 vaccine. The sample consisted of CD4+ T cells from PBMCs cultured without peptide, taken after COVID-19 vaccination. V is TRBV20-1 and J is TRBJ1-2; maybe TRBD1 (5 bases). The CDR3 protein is CSARGGWGYTF. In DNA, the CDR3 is TGCAGTGCTAGGGGGGGTTGGGGCTACACCTTC.